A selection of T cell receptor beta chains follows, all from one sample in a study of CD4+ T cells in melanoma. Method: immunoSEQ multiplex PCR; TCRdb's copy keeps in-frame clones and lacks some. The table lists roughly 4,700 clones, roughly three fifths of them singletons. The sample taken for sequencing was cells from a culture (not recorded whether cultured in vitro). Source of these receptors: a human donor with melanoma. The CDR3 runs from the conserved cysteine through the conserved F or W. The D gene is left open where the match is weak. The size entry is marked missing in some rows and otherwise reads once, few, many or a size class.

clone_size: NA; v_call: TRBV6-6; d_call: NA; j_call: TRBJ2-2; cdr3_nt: TGTGCCAGCAGTATCAGGGTCGGCGGGGAGCTGTTTTTT; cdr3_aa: CASSIRVGGELFF
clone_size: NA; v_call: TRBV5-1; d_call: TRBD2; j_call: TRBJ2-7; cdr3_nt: TGCGCCAGCAGCCCCGGGGAGGGCCACGAGCAGTACTTC; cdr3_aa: CASSPGEGHEQYF
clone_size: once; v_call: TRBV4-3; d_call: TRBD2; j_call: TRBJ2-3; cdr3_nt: TGCGCCAGCAGCCAAGAGACTAGCGGGGTTACAGATACGCAGTATTTT; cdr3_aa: CASSQETSGVTDTQYF
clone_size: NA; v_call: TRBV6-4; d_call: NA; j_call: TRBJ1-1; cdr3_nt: TGTGCCAGCAGTTTATCGCCCGGACAGCCAGCTTTCTTT; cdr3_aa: CASSLSPGQPAFF
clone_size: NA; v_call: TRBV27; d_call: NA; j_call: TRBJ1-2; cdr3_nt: TGTGCCAGCAGTTTCCGGGGGGGGTATGGCTACACCTTC; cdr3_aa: CASSFRGGYGYTF
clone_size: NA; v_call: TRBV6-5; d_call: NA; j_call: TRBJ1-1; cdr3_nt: TGTGCCAGCAGTTACTCAAGGGTATGGGACACTGAAGCTTTCTTT; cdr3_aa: CASSYSRVWDTEAFF
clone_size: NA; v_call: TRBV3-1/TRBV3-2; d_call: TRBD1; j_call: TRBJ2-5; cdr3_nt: TGTGCCAGCAGCCAAGTCCTTACCCGCGCACGAAACAGGGGAATCGGAGAGACCCAGTACTTC; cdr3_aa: CASSQVLTRARNRGIGETQYF
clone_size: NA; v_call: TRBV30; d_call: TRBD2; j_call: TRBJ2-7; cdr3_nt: TGTGCGGCGACCGGGCCCGGGGGGGAGCAGTACTTC; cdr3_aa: CAATGPGGEQYF
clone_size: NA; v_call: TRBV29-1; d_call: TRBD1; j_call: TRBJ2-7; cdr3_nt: TGCAGCGTTTTCTCGGGACAGAGCTCCTACGAGCAGTACTTC; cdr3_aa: CSVFSGQSSYEQYF
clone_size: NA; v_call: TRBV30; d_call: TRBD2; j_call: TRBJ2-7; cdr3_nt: TGTGCCTGGATCGGCGGGGGGAACTACGAGCAGTACTTC; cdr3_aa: CAWIGGGNYEQYF
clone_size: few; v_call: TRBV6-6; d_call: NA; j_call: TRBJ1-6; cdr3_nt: TGTGCCAGCAGTTACTCGAACCTCCAGCATTCACCCCTCCACTTT; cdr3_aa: CASSYSNLQHSPLHF
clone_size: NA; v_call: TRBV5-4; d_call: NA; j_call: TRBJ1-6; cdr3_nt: TGTGCCAGCAGACGGGAGAGTTCACCCCTCCACTTT; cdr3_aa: CASRRESSPLHF
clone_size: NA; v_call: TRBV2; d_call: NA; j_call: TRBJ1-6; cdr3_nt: TGTGCCAGCACCATGGGGGGCTCGCATTCACCCCTCCACTTT; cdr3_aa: CASTMGGSHSPLHF
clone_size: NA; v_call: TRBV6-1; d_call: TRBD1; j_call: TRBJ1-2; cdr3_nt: TGTGCCAGCAGTGAAGACAGGGGGCGCGGCTACACCTTC; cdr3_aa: CASSEDRGRGYTF
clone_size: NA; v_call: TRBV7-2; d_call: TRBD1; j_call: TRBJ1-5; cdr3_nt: TGTGCCAGCAGCTTAGCCCAGGACAGGGGAGGTCAGCCCCAGCATTTT; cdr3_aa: CASSLAQDRGGQPQHF
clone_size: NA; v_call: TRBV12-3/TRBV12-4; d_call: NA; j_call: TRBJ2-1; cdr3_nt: TGTGCCAGCAGCCAGAGCCGAGCCAATGAGCAGTTCTTC; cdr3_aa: CASSQSRANEQFF
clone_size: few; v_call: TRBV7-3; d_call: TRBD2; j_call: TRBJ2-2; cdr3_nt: TGTGCCACCCAGGTGGCTAGCGGTTGGGGCGGGGAGCTGTTTTTT; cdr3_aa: CATQVASGWGGELFF
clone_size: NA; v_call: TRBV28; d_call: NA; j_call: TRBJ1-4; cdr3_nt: TGTGCCAGCAGTTTATATACCCCCACCTCCGGCAGGGTGGGCCGACTCGCAACTAATGAAAAACTGTTTTTT; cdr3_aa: CASSLYTPTSGRVGRLATNEKLFF
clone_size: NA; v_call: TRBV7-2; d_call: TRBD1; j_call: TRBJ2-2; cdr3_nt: TGTGCCAGCAGCTTATCCAAGCTTAGGACAGGGGGAGTCACCGGGGAGCTGTTTTTT; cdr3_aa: CASSLSKLRTGGVTGELFF
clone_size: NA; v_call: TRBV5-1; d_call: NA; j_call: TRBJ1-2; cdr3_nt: TGCGCCAGCAGCTTGGATCTGGGGGTCGGTGGCTACACCTTC; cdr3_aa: CASSLDLGVGGYTF
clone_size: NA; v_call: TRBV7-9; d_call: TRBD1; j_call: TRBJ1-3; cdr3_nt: TGTGCCAGCAGCCTTCTCCAGACAGGGTACGTCTCTGGAAACACCATATATTTT; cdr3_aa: CASSLLQTGYVSGNTIYF
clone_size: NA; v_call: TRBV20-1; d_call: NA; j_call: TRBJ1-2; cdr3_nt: TGCAGTGCTAGAGCCTATGGCTACACCTTC; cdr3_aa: CSARAYGYTF
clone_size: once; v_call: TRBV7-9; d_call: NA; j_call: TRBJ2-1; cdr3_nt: TGTGCCAGCAGCAAGACACCGGGACGAGAGTTCTTC; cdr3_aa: CASSKTPGREFF
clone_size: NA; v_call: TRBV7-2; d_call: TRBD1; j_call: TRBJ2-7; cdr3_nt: TGTGCCAGCAGCCCATACAGGGGGCGGGACGAGCAGTACTTC; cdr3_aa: CASSPYRGRDEQYF
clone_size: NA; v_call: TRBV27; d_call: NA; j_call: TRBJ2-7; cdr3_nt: TGTGCCAGCAGTTTCGAGTCGCGCGGGAATTTCCACGAGCAGTACTTC; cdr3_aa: CASSFESRGNFHEQYF
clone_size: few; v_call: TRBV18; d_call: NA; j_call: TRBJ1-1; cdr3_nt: TGTGCCAGCTCACCAAGTGGGGTTGACACTGAAGCTTTCTTT; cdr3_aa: CASSPSGVDTEAFF
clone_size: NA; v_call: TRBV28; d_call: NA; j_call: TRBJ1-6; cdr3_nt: TGTGCCAGCAGGCGGGGGGACATCTATAATTCACCCCTCCACTTT; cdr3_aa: CASRRGDIYNSPLHF
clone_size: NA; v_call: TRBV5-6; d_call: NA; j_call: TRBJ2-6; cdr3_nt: TGTGCCAGCAGCTATACAGGGAGCTCTGGGGCCAACGTCCTGACTTTC; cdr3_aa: CASSYTGSSGANVLTF
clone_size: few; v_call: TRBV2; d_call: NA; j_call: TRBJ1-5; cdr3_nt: TGTGCCAGCAGTCCCCAGGGATATAGCAATCAGCCCCAGCATTTT; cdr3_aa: CASSPQGYSNQPQHF
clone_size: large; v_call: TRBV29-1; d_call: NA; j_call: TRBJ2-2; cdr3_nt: TGCAGCGTTGTCTGGCAGGCGAACACCGGGGAGCTGTTTTTT; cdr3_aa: CSVVWQANTGELFF
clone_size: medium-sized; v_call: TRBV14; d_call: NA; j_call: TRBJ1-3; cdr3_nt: TGTGCCAGCAGCCAATTCGGCGTCCGCTCTGGAAACACCATATATTTT; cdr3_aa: CASSQFGVRSGNTIYF
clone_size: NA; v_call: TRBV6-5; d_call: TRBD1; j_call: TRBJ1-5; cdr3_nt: TGTGCCAGCAGTTACTCGACAGGGCTAAATCAGCCCCAGCATTTT; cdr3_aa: CASSYSTGLNQPQHF
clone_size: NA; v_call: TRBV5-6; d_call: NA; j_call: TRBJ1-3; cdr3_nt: TGTGCCAGCAGCTTTACAGGCTCTGGAAACACCATATATTTT; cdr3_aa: CASSFTGSGNTIYF
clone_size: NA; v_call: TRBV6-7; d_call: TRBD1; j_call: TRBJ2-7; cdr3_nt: TGTGCCAGCCTAACCCTTCAGGGGGCAGGGTACTCCTACGAGCAGTACTTC; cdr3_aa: CASLTLQGAGYSYEQYF
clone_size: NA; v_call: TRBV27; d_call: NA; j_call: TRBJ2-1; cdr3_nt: TGTGCCAGCAGTTTGACAGGCAATGAGCAGTTCTTC; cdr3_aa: CASSLTGNEQFF
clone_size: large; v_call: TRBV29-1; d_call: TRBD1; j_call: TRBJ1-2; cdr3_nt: TGCGCCAGCATGGAAGGACAGGGGGATAATGGCTACACCTTC; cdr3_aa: CASMEGQGDNGYTF
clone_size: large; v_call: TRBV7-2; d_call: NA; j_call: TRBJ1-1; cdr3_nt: TGTGCCAGCAGCTGGACAACGAACACTGAAGCTTTCTTT; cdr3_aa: CASSWTTNTEAFF
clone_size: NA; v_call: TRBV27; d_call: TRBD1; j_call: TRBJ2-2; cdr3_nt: TGTGCCAGCAGAGGACAGGGTTACACCGGGGAGCTGTTTTTT; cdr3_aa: CASRGQGYTGELFF
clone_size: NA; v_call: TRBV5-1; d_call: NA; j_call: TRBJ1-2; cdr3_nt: TGCGCCAGCAGCTTGAGCATTGGGTTTTTAGATTATGGCTACACCTTC; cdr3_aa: CASSLSIGFLDYGYTF
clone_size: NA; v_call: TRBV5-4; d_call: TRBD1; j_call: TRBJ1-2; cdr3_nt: TGTGCCAGCAGTTTCACAGGGGGCAGCAGCTATGGCTACACCTTC; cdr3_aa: CASSFTGGSSYGYTF
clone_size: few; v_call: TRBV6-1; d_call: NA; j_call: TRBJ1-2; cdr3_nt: TGTGCCAGCAGTGAAGCCCTCATTGCCAACTATGGCTACACCTTC; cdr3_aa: CASSEALIANYGYTF
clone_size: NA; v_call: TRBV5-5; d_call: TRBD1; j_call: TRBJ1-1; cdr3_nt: TGTGCCAGCATCCCGGCAGGGGGAATACGAGCTTTCTTT; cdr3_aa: CASIPAGGIRAFF
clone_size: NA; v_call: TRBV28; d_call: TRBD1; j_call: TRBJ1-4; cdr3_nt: TGTGCCAGCAAATCACCCGGAGGGGGCAATAGTGAAAAACTGTTTTTT; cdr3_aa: CASKSPGGGNSEKLFF
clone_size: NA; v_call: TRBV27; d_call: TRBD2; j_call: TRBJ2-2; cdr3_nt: TGTGCCAGCAAGACTATGACTAGCTCTCCTTATTCGAACACCGGGGAGCTGTTTTTT; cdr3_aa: CASKTMTSSPYSNTGELFF
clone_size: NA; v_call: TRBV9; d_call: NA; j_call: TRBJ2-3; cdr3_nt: TGTGCCAGCAGCGAGGGGTTGGGGGGAATGCATTGGACAGATACGCAGTATTTT; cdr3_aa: CASSEGLGGMHWTDTQYF